The rows below give T cell receptor beta chains drawn from one sample of a study of early stage breast cancer tumors. The assay was immunoSEQ multiplex PCR, and TCRdb's table has in-frame clones only and misses some. The table shows tens of thousands of clones, with roughly 70% occurring only once. Material: blood. All receptors come from a person aged 55 to 75 with breast cancer. CDR3s include the opening cysteine and the closing phenylalanine or tryptophan. Each record gives: V gene, clone size, D gene, J gene, CDR3 DNA, CDR3 protein. D genes are given only for firm matches. Clone size appears in some rows only: once, few, many, or a class for an expanded clone.

v_gene: TRBV15
abundance: NA
d_gene: NA
j_gene: TRBJ2-5
CDR3nt: TGTGCCACCAGCAGGGAAGGGACACCATGGAAAGAGACCCAGTACTTC
CDR3aa: CATSREGTPWKETQYF

v_gene: TRBV7-9
abundance: NA
d_gene: TRBD2
j_gene: TRBJ2-1
CDR3nt: TGTGCCAGCAGCTTAGTTGGTAGTGGGACTAGCTTCTACAATGAGCAGTTCTTC
CDR3aa: CASSLVGSGTSFYNEQFF

v_gene: TRBV5-1
abundance: NA
d_gene: TRBD1
j_gene: TRBJ2-1
CDR3nt: TGCGCCAGCAGCTTTTCCGCCGGGACAGCTTACAATGAGCAGTTCTTC
CDR3aa: CASSFSAGTAYNEQFF

v_gene: TRBV11-2
abundance: NA
d_gene: TRBD1
j_gene: TRBJ2-1
CDR3nt: TGTGCCAGCAGCTCCCGACAGGGTGGCAGGGGGGAGCAGTTCTTC
CDR3aa: CASSSRQGGRGEQFF

v_gene: TRBV5-1
abundance: NA
d_gene: NA
j_gene: TRBJ1-3
CDR3nt: TGCGCCAGCAGCTTGGGAGGGATGGCTGGAAACACCATATATTTT
CDR3aa: CASSLGGMAGNTIYF

v_gene: TRBV11-2
abundance: NA
d_gene: NA
j_gene: TRBJ2-7
CDR3nt: TGTGCCAGCAGCTTAGCCCCGGGGTCTACCTACGAGCAGTACTTC
CDR3aa: CASSLAPGSTYEQYF

v_gene: TRBV18
abundance: medium-sized
d_gene: NA
j_gene: TRBJ1-2
CDR3nt: TGTGCCAGCTCACCACCGACAGAGAGCTATGGCTACACCTTC
CDR3aa: CASSPPTESYGYTF

v_gene: TRBV7-9
abundance: few
d_gene: NA
j_gene: TRBJ1-2
CDR3nt: TGTGCCAGCAGTCCCGGTGGGAGAGGCTACACCTTC
CDR3aa: CASSPGGRGYTF

v_gene: TRBV7-2
abundance: NA
d_gene: NA
j_gene: TRBJ1-5
CDR3nt: TGTGCCAGCAGCCCCCTATGGGGAAATCAGCCCCAGCATTTT
CDR3aa: CASSPLWGNQPQHF

v_gene: TRBV10-3
abundance: NA
d_gene: TRBD2
j_gene: TRBJ2-1
CDR3nt: TGTGCCATCAGTGAGTTAGAACCAATAGCGGGGGGGGACAATGAGCAGTTCTTC
CDR3aa: CAISELEPIAGGDNEQFF

v_gene: TRBV2
abundance: NA
d_gene: NA
j_gene: TRBJ1-2
CDR3nt: TGTGCCAGCAGGGCGGACATCGGAGGAGGCTACACCTTC
CDR3aa: CASRADIGGGYTF

v_gene: TRBV7-2
abundance: NA
d_gene: NA
j_gene: TRBJ2-1
CDR3nt: TGTGCCAGCAGCTCGCAGCTTCGGGGTGAGCAGTTCTTC
CDR3aa: CASSSQLRGEQFF

v_gene: TRBV7-9
abundance: NA
d_gene: NA
j_gene: TRBJ2-1
CDR3nt: TGTGCCAGCACCCCCGGTGGAGAGCAGTTCTTC
CDR3aa: CASTPGGEQFF

v_gene: TRBV27
abundance: NA
d_gene: NA
j_gene: TRBJ1-3
CDR3nt: TGTGCCAGCAGTTTAAGGGGACCCCTCTCTGGAAACACCATATATTTT
CDR3aa: CASSLRGPLSGNTIYF

v_gene: TRBV11-3
abundance: NA
d_gene: NA
j_gene: TRBJ2-3
CDR3nt: TGTGCCAGCTTTGGGCACCAAGGGGGCACAGATACGCAGTATTTT
CDR3aa: CASFGHQGGTDTQYF

v_gene: TRBV27
abundance: NA
d_gene: TRBD2
j_gene: TRBJ2-5
CDR3nt: TGTGCCAGCAGGAGGGCGGGAGGTCAAGAGACCCAGTACTTC
CDR3aa: CASRRAGGQETQYF

v_gene: TRBV25-1
abundance: NA
d_gene: TRBD1
j_gene: TRBJ1-1
CDR3nt: TGTGCCACCGCGAGCCCGACAGGGTCGGGAGCTTTCTTT
CDR3aa: CATASPTGSGAFF

v_gene: TRBV27
abundance: once
d_gene: TRBD2
j_gene: TRBJ2-7
CDR3nt: TGTGCCAGCAGTCTGACTAGCGGGAGTGGCTACGAGCAGTACTTC
CDR3aa: CASSLTSGSGYEQYF

v_gene: TRBV23-1
abundance: NA
d_gene: NA
j_gene: TRBJ1-4
CDR3nt: TGCGCCAGCAGTATCAATAGGGACCCGGATAGTGAAAAACTGTTTTTT
CDR3aa: CASSINRDPDSEKLFF

v_gene: TRBV6-1
abundance: NA
d_gene: NA
j_gene: TRBJ1-6
CDR3nt: TGTGCCAGCAGTGAACCTTATAATTCACCCCTCCACTTT
CDR3aa: CASSEPYNSPLHF

v_gene: TRBV7-9
abundance: NA
d_gene: NA
j_gene: TRBJ1-2
CDR3nt: TGTGCCAGCAGCTTAGGAAGGCAGCTCGGCTATGGCTACACCTTC
CDR3aa: CASSLGRQLGYGYTF

v_gene: TRBV28
abundance: NA
d_gene: NA
j_gene: TRBJ2-2
CDR3nt: TGTGCCAGCAGTTTCGGGGGGAACACCGGGGAGCTGTTTTTT
CDR3aa: CASSFGGNTGELFF

v_gene: TRBV15
abundance: NA
d_gene: NA
j_gene: TRBJ2-7
CDR3nt: TGTGCCACCAGCAGAGAGGGCCACGCCGTCGACGAGCAGTACTTC
CDR3aa: CATSREGHAVDEQYF

v_gene: TRBV27
abundance: NA
d_gene: NA
j_gene: TRBJ2-3
CDR3nt: TGTGCCAGCAGTTTAATCCCCACAGGAGATACGCAGTATTTT
CDR3aa: CASSLIPTGDTQYF

v_gene: TRBV19
abundance: NA
d_gene: TRBD1
j_gene: TRBJ1-1
CDR3nt: TGTGCCAGTAGTGCAAGAGGGACAGGGAACACTGAAGCTTTCTTT
CDR3aa: CASSARGTGNTEAFF

v_gene: TRBV13
abundance: NA
d_gene: TRBD2
j_gene: TRBJ2-1
CDR3nt: TGTGCCAGCAGCCCTCTAGCGGGAGGCCATGAGCAGTTCTTC
CDR3aa: CASSPLAGGHEQFF

v_gene: TRBV7-8
abundance: NA
d_gene: TRBD1
j_gene: TRBJ2-2
CDR3nt: TGTGCCAGCAGTCGGCAGGGGGCCGGCACCGGGGAGCTGTTTTTT
CDR3aa: CASSRQGAGTGELFF

v_gene: TRBV7-9
abundance: few
d_gene: NA
j_gene: TRBJ1-2
CDR3nt: TGTGCCAGCAGCTCATCAGGCGGCTACACCTTC
CDR3aa: CASSSSGGYTF

v_gene: TRBV19
abundance: NA
d_gene: NA
j_gene: TRBJ2-3
CDR3nt: TGTGCCAGTAGTATCTCAGGCTCTAGCACAGATACGCAGTATTTT
CDR3aa: CASSISGSSTDTQYF

v_gene: TRBV7-9
abundance: NA
d_gene: NA
j_gene: TRBJ2-7
CDR3nt: TGTGCCAGCAGCGACTCCTTCGAGCAGTACTTC
CDR3aa: CASSDSFEQYF

v_gene: TRBV6-1
abundance: few
d_gene: NA
j_gene: TRBJ2-3
CDR3nt: TGTGCCAGCAGTGAAGCGGGGGAGTTAGATACGCAGTATTTT
CDR3aa: CASSEAGELDTQYF

v_gene: TRBV7-3
abundance: NA
d_gene: NA
j_gene: TRBJ1-6
CDR3nt: TGTGCCAGCAGCTTTGCGGGTAGCTCACCCCTCCACTTT
CDR3aa: CASSFAGSSPLHF

v_gene: TRBV7-9
abundance: NA
d_gene: TRBD1
j_gene: TRBJ1-2
CDR3nt: TGTGCCAGCAGCCTGTCCGGACAGGGGGGCTATGGCTACACCTTC
CDR3aa: CASSLSGQGGYGYTF

v_gene: TRBV5-1
abundance: NA
d_gene: TRBD1
j_gene: TRBJ1-2
CDR3nt: TGCGCCAGCAGCTTGGTGGGACAGGGCTATGGCTACACCTTC
CDR3aa: CASSLVGQGYGYTF

v_gene: TRBV28
abundance: NA
d_gene: NA
j_gene: TRBJ2-7
CDR3nt: TGTGCCAGCAGCTCCCTGGGCATTTCTTACGAGCAGTACTTC
CDR3aa: CASSSLGISYEQYF

v_gene: TRBV5-1
abundance: NA
d_gene: TRBD1
j_gene: TRBJ1-2
CDR3nt: TGCGCCAGCAGCTTAGGACAGGGAGAAAATGGCTACACCTTC
CDR3aa: CASSLGQGENGYTF

v_gene: TRBV27
abundance: NA
d_gene: TRBD2
j_gene: TRBJ2-5
CDR3nt: TGTGCCAGCAGTTCCCGGGAGGGAGGGACCCAGTACTTC
CDR3aa: CASSSREGGTQYF

v_gene: TRBV27
abundance: NA
d_gene: NA
j_gene: TRBJ1-2
CDR3nt: TGTGCCAGCAGTTTCGGAGGGTCGTCATATGGCTACACCTTC
CDR3aa: CASSFGGSSYGYTF

v_gene: TRBV5-1
abundance: once
d_gene: NA
j_gene: TRBJ2-2
CDR3nt: TGCGCCAGCAGCTTGGAGGCTCGGCGGGCGAACACCGGGGAGCTGTTTTTT
CDR3aa: CASSLEARRANTGELFF

v_gene: TRBV6-1
abundance: NA
d_gene: NA
j_gene: TRBJ2-2
CDR3nt: TGTGCCAGCAGTCCCGGGGAGGACGTTTCCGGGGAGCTGTTTTTT
CDR3aa: CASSPGEDVSGELFF

v_gene: TRBV14
abundance: NA
d_gene: NA
j_gene: TRBJ2-3
CDR3nt: TGTGCCAGCAGCCAAGACTGGGGGACCCGGAGGTATTTT
CDR3aa: CASSQDWGTRRYF

v_gene: TRBV30
abundance: NA
d_gene: TRBD1
j_gene: TRBJ2-7
CDR3nt: TGTGCCTGGGCGACAGGGAGCTCCTACGAGCAGTACTTC
CDR3aa: CAWATGSSYEQYF

v_gene: TRBV27
abundance: NA
d_gene: TRBD2
j_gene: TRBJ2-1
CDR3nt: TGTGCCAGCAGTTTATCTCTAGCGGGGGCAACCTACAATGAGCAGTTCTTC
CDR3aa: CASSLSLAGATYNEQFF

v_gene: TRBV5-1
abundance: NA
d_gene: NA
j_gene: TRBJ1-1
CDR3nt: TGCGCCAGCAGCAGGGACCCAGACACTGAAGCTTTCTTT
CDR3aa: CASSRDPDTEAFF

v_gene: TRBV6-1
abundance: NA
d_gene: NA
j_gene: TRBJ2-7
CDR3nt: TGTGCCAGCAGCAAGACGGGGACCTACGAGCAGTACTTC
CDR3aa: CASSKTGTYEQYF

v_gene: TRBV5-4
abundance: NA
d_gene: NA
j_gene: TRBJ1-6
CDR3nt: TGTGCCAGCAGTTTCGGGGTACCTAATTCACCCCTCCACTTT
CDR3aa: CASSFGVPNSPLHF

v_gene: TRBV5-4
abundance: NA
d_gene: NA
j_gene: TRBJ2-2
CDR3nt: TGTGCCAGCACCCCCCCCAACGGAGACACCGGGGAGCTGTTTTTT
CDR3aa: CASTPPNGDTGELFF

v_gene: TRBV5-1
abundance: NA
d_gene: NA
j_gene: TRBJ2-7
CDR3nt: TGCGCCAGCAGCTTGTGGGATAGGGGTTACGAGCAGTACTTC
CDR3aa: CASSLWDRGYEQYF

v_gene: TRBV6-4
abundance: NA
d_gene: NA
j_gene: TRBJ2-3
CDR3nt: TGTGCCAGCAGTGACTCGGCTAGCACAGATACGCAGTATTTT
CDR3aa: CASSDSASTDTQYF

v_gene: TRBV5-4
abundance: NA
d_gene: NA
j_gene: TRBJ2-5
CDR3nt: TGTGCCAGCGGAGGCCATACCCAAGAGACCCAGTACTTC
CDR3aa: CASGGHTQETQYF

v_gene: TRBV4-1
abundance: NA
d_gene: NA
j_gene: TRBJ2-2
CDR3nt: TGCGCCAGCAGCCATCCGTTCGGGGAGCTGTTTTTT
CDR3aa: CASSHPFGELFF

v_gene: TRBV19
abundance: NA
d_gene: NA
j_gene: TRBJ1-6
CDR3nt: TGTGCCAGCCAATTCAGCTCCTATAATTCACCCCTCCACTTT
CDR3aa: CASQFSSYNSPLHF

v_gene: TRBV18
abundance: NA
d_gene: TRBD1
j_gene: TRBJ1-1
CDR3nt: TGTGCCAGCTCACTTTCCGGGACAGGGGTGAACACTGAAGCTTTCTTT
CDR3aa: CASSLSGTGVNTEAFF

v_gene: TRBV5-1
abundance: NA
d_gene: TRBD2
j_gene: TRBJ2-1
CDR3nt: TGCGCCAGCAGCGGCGGGGGGAATTACAATGAGCAGTTCTTC
CDR3aa: CASSGGGNYNEQFF

v_gene: TRBV9
abundance: NA
d_gene: TRBD2
j_gene: TRBJ2-3
CDR3nt: TGTGCCAGCAGCCCCAGACTAGCGGGGGGGACAGATACGCAGTATTTT
CDR3aa: CASSPRLAGGTDTQYF

v_gene: TRBV19
abundance: NA
d_gene: TRBD2
j_gene: TRBJ2-3
CDR3nt: TGTGCCAGTAGTAGGACTAGCGGGAGGAAAACAGATACGCAGTATTTT
CDR3aa: CASSRTSGRKTDTQYF

v_gene: TRBV27
abundance: NA
d_gene: NA
j_gene: TRBJ2-4
CDR3nt: TGTGCCAGCAGTCCCTCAGGCGGGACGAAAAACATTCAGTACTTC
CDR3aa: CASSPSGGTKNIQYF